This TCR beta chain originates from a study of blood T cell repertoires in COVID-19. Study background: Whether acute or convalescent, the COVID-19 samples came from the United States, Italy and Spain. Sources were T cells, B-cell-depleted T cells, or PBMCs; the material itself was cDNA or gDNA.

Authors' methods: Nucleated cell number was recorded as an estimate derived from reference gene primer amplification. TCRdb keeps only in-frame clones here, not all; method: immunoSEQ multiplex PCR. That table supplies the V and J calls and clone size; D and trimming were determined from the DNA. The table has 150,000 to 200,000 clones, approximately 90% seen once. Input material: peripheral blood. This clonotype was obtained from a woman between 45 and 65 years old with acute or convalescent COVID-19.

The CDR3 sequence is CASSLATGAFF. Here the CDR3 DNA reads TGTGCCAGCAGCTTGGCCACAGGAGCTTTCTTT. The rearrangement links TRBV7-9 to TRBJ1-1; D is possibly TRBD1 (5 bases). Trimming shortened V by 3 bases and J by 10 bases, and 9 bases separated the two germline ends. CDR3 length: 11 amino acids. Germline-derived CDR1 and CDR2 are SEHNR and FQNEAQ (reference sequence).